The clone carrying this TCR beta chain was counted a few times. What it binds is not known. The sample is drawn from a study of cytomegalovirus exposure and HLA in healthy donors. Study conclusions and caveats: Cytomegalovirus-associated status was assigned to approximately 160 TCR beta chains. A few chains tied to CMV proved CMV antigen-specific in vitro. Several of the most significant clusters appeared, in a later analysis, to be linked to common viral pathogens.

The PCR used 60 Vbeta and 13 Jbeta primers. Clones were read by immunoSEQ multiplex PCR, and TCRdb kept only the in-frame ones, dropping some. The table includes 150,000 to 180,000 clones, around 80% detected once. Germline V gives CDR1 MNHEY, CDR2 SVGAGI. Trimming at V came to 4 bases and at J to 5 bases, leaving 5 bases not matched to a gene. This CDR3 is 14 amino acids long. This chain joins TRBV6-5 and TRBJ2-3, with 8 bases that match TRBD1. The clonotype originates from a woman in her 40s in good health and CMV-seronegative. Sequencing was carried out using PBMCs. For the CDR3, the DNA is TGTGCCAGCAGTTTGACAGGGGAGCTAGATACGCAGTATTTT. It encodes CASSLTGELDTQYF.